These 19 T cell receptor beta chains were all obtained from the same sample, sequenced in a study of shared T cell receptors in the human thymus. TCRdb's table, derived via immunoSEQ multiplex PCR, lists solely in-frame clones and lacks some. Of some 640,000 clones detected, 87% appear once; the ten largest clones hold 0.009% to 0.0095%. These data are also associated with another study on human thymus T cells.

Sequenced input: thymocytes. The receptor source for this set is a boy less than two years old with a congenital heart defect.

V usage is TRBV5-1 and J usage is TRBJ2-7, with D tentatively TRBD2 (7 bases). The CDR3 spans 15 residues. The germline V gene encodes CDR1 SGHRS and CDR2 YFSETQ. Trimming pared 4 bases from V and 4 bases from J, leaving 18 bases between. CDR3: CASSPRGGDNYEQYF. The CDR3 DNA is TGCGCCAGCAGCCCGAGGGGGGGGGACAATTACGAGCAGTACTTC. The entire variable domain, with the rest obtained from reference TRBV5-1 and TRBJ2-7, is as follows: KAGVTQTPRYLIKTRGQQVTLSCSPISGHRSVSWYQQTPGQGLQFLFEYFSETQRNKGNFPGRFSGRQFSNSRSEMNVSTLELGDSALYLCASSPRGGDNYEQYFGPGTRLTVT.

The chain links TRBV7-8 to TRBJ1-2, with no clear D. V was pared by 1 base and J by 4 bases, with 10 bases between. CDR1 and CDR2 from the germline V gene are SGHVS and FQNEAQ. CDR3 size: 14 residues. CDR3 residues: CASSLGTPGYGYTF. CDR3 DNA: TGTGCCAGCAGCTTAGGGACTCCGGGCTATGGCTACACCTTC.

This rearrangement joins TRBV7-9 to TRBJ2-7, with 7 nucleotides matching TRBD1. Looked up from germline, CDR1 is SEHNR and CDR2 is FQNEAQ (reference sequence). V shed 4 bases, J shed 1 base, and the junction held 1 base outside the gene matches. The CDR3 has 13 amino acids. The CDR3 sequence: CASSWDRSYEQYF. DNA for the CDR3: TGTGCCAGCAGCTGGGACAGATCCTACGAGCAGTACTTC.

The CDR3 is CASSLAGGLQGDIQYF. The CDR3 coding sequence is TGTGCCAGCAGCCTAGCGGGAGGGCTCCAGGGGGACATTCAGTACTTC. The rearrangement links TRBV5-8 to TRBJ2-4; 12 bases are shared with TRBD2. This CDR3 region has 16 residues. Per germline, CDR1 SGHTS and CDR2 YDEGEE. V lost 4 bases to trimming and J lost 8 bases; unmatched junction nucleotides: 10.

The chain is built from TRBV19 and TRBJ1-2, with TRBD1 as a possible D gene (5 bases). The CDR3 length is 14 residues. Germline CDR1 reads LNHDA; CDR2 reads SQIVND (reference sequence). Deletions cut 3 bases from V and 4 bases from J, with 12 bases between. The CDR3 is CASSIRQGGYGYTF. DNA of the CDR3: TGTGCCAGTAGTATCCGGCAGGGCGGCTATGGCTACACCTTC.

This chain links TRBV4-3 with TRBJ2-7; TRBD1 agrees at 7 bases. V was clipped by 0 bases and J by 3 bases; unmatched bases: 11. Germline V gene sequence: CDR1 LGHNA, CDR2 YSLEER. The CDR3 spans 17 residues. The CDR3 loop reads CASSQERRQGEDYEQYF. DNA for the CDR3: TGCGCCAGCAGCCAAGAAAGGCGACAGGGAGAGGACTACGAGCAGTACTTC.

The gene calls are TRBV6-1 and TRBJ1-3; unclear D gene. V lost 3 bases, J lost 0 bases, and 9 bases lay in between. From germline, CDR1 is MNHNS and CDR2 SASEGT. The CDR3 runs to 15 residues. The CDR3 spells CASSEEVSSGNTIYF. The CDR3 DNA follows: TGTGCCAGCAGTGAGGAGGTGTCCTCTGGAAACACCATATATTTT.

CDR3 nucleotide sequence: TGCGCCAGCAGTCCCCCTCCCAGGTCCTCCTACAATGAGCAGTTCTTC. Protein sequence: CASSPPPRSSYNEQFF. The V and J genes are TRBV23-1 and TRBJ2-1, with D hard to call. TRBV23-1 is flagged as an ORF with uncertain function. Between the trimmed V and J ends, which lost 4 bases and 0 bases, there was a span of 13 bases. The CDR3 has 16 residues.

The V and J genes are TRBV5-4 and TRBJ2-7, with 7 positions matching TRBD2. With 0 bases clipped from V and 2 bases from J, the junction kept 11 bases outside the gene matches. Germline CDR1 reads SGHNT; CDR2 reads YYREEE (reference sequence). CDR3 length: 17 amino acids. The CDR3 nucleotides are TGTGCCAGCAGCTTGGTCCCTAGCGGATACGGAGCCTACGAGCAGTACTTC. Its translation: CASSLVPSGYGAYEQYF.

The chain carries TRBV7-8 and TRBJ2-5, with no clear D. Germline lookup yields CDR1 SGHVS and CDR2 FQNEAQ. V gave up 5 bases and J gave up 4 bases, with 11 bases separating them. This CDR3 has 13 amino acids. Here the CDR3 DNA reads TGTGCCAGCAGCCTACCGGAGCCAGAGACCCAGTACTTC. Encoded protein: CASSLPEPETQYF.

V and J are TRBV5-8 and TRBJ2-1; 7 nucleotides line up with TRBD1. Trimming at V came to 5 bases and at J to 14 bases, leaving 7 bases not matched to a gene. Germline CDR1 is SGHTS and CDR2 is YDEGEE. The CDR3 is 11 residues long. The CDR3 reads CASSPLDREFF. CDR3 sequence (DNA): TGTGCCAGCAGTCCCTTAGACAGGGAGTTCTTC.

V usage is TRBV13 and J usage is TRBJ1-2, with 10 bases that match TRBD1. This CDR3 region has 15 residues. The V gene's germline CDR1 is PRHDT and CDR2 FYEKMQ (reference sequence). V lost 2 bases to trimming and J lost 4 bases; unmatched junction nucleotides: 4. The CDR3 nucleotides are TGTGCCAGCAGCTTAACCGGGACAGGGGTCTATGGCTACACCTTC. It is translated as CASSLTGTGVYGYTF.

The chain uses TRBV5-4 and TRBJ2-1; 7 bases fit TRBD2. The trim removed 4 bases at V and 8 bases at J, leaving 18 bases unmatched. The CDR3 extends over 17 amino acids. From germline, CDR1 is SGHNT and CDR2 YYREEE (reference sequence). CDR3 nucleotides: TGTGCCAGCAGCCTGTATCGGCGGGAGAGGGTGTTGGATGAGCAGTTCTTC. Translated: CASSLYRRERVLDEQFF.

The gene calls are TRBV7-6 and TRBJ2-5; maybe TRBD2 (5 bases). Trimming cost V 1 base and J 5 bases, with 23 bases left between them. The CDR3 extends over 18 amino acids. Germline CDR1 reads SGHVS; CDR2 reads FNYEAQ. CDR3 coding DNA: TGTGCCAGCAGCTTAGGACGGAGGAGGCGAGGGTTTCCGGAGACCCAGTACTTC. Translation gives CASSLGRRRRGFPETQYF.

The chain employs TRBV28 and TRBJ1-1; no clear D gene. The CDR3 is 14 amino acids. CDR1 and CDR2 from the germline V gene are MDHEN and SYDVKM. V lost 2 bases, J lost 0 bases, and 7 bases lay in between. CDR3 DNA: TGTGCCAGCAGTTTAGGCAGATTGAACACTGAAGCTTTCTTT. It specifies CASSLGRLNTEAFF.

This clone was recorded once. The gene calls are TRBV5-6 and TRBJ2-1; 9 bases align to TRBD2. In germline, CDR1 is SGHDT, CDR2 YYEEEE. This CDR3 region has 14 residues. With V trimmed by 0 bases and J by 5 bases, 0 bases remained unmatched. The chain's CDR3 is CASSLGLADNEQFF. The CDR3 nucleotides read TGTGCCAGCAGCTTGGGACTAGCGGACAATGAGCAGTTCTTC.

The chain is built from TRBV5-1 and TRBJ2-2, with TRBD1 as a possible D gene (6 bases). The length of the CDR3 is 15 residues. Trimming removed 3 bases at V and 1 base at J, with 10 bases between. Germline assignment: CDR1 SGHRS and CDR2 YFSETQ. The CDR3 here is CASSYETGNTGELFF. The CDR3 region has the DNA TGCGCCAGCAGCTACGAGACAGGGAACACCGGGGAGCTGTTTTTT.

CDR3 amino acids: CAWSGTGGAGLATLSSYEQYF. The CDR3 DNA is TGTGCCTGGAGTGGGACAGGGGGCGCGGGACTAGCCACACTCAGCTCCTACGAGCAGTACTTC. The gene calls are TRBV30 and TRBJ2-7, with 11 bases matching TRBD1. This CDR3 is built from 21 residues. Trimming at V came to 1 base and at J to 0 bases, leaving 20 bases not matched to a gene. Germline-derived CDR1 and CDR2 are GTSNPN and SVGIG (reference sequence).

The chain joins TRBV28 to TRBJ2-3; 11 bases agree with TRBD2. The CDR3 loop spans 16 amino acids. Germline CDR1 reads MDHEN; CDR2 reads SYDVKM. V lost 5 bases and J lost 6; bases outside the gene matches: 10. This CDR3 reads CASSLGLAVSDDTQYF. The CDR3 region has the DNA TGTGCCAGCAGTCTGGGACTAGCGGTATCGGACGATACGCAGTATTTT.